Listed here are 4 T cell receptor beta chains from one sample, sequenced in a study of blood T cell repertoires in COVID-19 (dated by TCRdb to about 2020). Receptor libraries were prepared by the immunoSEQ multiplex PCR assay. TCRdb holds this immuneACCESS table with in-frame rearrangements only. Some clones are missing; in checked studies, unresolved V genes explain under half, and the rest has no known cause. Across this sample there are 20,000 to 30,000 clones, with roughly 94% seen only once. Together, the top ten hold over 30% of the sample. Material for sequencing was peripheral blood. These receptors were collected from a man between 65 and 80 years old with active COVID-19.

The V and J genes are TRBV13 and TRBJ2-5; D not certain. Trimming left V 7 bases short and J 1 base short, with 13 bases between. This CDR3 comprises 14 residues. Germline-derived CDR1 and CDR2 are PRHDT and FYEKMQ (reference sequence). The CDR3 DNA is TGTGCCAGCAAAAGATGGAGTCCCCAAGAGACCCAGTACTTC. It specifies CASKRWSPQETQYF.

This rearrangement joins TRBV9 to TRBJ1-1; D may be TRBD1 (5 bases). The CDR3 runs 12 residues. V gave up 3 bases and J gave up 10 bases, with 13 bases separating them. CDR1 and CDR2 from the germline V gene are SGDLS and YYNGEE. For the CDR3, the DNA is TGTGCCAGCAGCGCCTCCGGGGGGAGAGCTTTCTTT. Its protein product is CASSASGGRAFF.

The chain combines TRBV27 with TRBJ1-5, with a tentative D call TRBD1 (6 bases). Germline assignment: CDR1 MNHEY and CDR2 SMNVEV (reference sequence). CDR3 length: 14 amino acids. The ends were cut back, 4 bases at V and 8 bases at J, with 15 bases in the middle. DNA for the CDR3: TGTGCCAGCAGTTCGTACTTGGACAGAGAGCCCCAGCATTTT. Amino acid sequence: CASSSYLDREPQHF.

CDR3 sequence reads: CASSRDHPNQPQHF. As DNA, the CDR3 is TGTGCCAGCTCGCGGGACCACCCCAATCAGCCCCAGCATTTT. The chain uses TRBV18 and TRBJ1-5; D is possibly TRBD1 (5 bases). CDR1 and CDR2 (germline): KGHSH, LQKENI. Trimming removed 6 bases from V and 3 bases from J, with 12 bases in between. The CDR3 is made up of 14 amino acids. The full variable domain, rest sourced from reference TRBV18 and TRBJ1-5, is NAGVMQNPRHLVRRRGQEARLRCSPMKGHSHVYWYRQLPEEGLKFMVYLQKENIIDESGMPKERFSAEFPKEGPSILRIQQVVRGDSAAYFCASSRDHPNQPQHFGDGTRLSIL.